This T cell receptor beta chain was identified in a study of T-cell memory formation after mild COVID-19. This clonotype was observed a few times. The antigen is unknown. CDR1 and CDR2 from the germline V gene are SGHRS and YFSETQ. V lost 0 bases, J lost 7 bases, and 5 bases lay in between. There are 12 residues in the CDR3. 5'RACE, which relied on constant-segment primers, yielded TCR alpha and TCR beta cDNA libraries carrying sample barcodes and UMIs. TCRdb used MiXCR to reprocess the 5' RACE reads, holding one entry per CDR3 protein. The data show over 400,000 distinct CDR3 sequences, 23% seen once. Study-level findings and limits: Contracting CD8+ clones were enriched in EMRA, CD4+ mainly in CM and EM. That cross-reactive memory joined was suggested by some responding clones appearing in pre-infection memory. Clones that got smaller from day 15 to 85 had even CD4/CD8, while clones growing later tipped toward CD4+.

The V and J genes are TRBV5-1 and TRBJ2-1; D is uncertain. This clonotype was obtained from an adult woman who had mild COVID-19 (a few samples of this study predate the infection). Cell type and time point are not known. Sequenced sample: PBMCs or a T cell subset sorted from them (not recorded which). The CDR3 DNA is TGCGCCAGCAGCTTGGAACGGAATGAGCAGTTCTTC. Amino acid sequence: CASSLERNEQFF.